The 3 T cell receptor beta chains below come from one sample, sequenced in a study of identical twins' blood T cells (dated by TCRdb to the early 2010s). The library came from 5' RACE. The instrument was an Illumina Genome Analyzer IIx. TCRdb redid the processing of the public reads, applying fastp at Q25 and MiXCR, and retained in-frame beta chains. Rows matching on CDR3 protein sequence are summarized as one entry with the most common DNA and genes. Here the sample has 300,000 to 400,000 distinct CDR3 sequences; roughly 28% occur a single time. The top ten hold roughly 6.1% of the sample. The material sequenced was PBMCs. These receptor sequences come from a woman aged 18-49 years in good health.

With regard to this clonotype: A junction boundary mismatches the germline segment, possibly from a read error. The chain employs TRBV19 and TRBJ1-4; possibly TRBD1 for D (6 bases). The CDR3 covers 14 residues. CDR1 is LNHDA, CDR2 SQIVND, per germline (reference sequence). CDR3: CASYDTGKSEKLLF. CDR3 bases: TGTGCCAGTTACGACACAGGGAAGAGTGAAAAACTGTTGTTT.

This clonotype has a handful of counts. This chain joins TRBV29-1 and TRBJ1-1; no firm D call. V lost 4 bases and J 0 bases, leaving 6 bases between the germline ends. Germline V gives CDR1 SQVTM, CDR2 ANQGSEA. The CDR3 has 12 amino acids. This chain's CDR3 is CSVGLMNTEAFF. The CDR3 DNA is TGCAGCGTTGGACTGATGAACACTGAAGCTTTCTTT. The entire variable domain, with the rest obtained from reference TRBV29-1 and TRBJ1-1, is as follows: SAVISQKPSRDICQRGTSLTIQCQVDSQVTMMFWYRQQPGQSLTLIATANQGSEATYESGFVIDKFPISRPNLTFSTLTVSNMSPEDSSIYLCSVGLMNTEAFFGQGTRLTVV.

This chain connects TRBV10-2 to TRBJ1-2; no clear D. Trimming cost V 2 bases and J 5 bases, with 12 bases left between them. The CDR3 sequence is 14 residues long. The germline V gene has CDR1 WSHSY and CDR2 SAAADI. The CDR3 DNA sequence: TGCGCCAGCAGTGAGGCAAGAAGGTGGTATGGCTACACCTTC. Amino acid sequence: CASSEARRWYGYTF.